A single T cell receptor beta chain is shown here with its context. This clonotype was recorded many times. It has no known antigen specificity. The junction departs from germline at one end; a sequencing error may be responsible. The treatment or condition label, as the study defines it: live attenuated yellow fever vaccine strain. At each blood-draw timepoint, two biological replicates of bulk PBMCs were collected. PBMCs were isolated from peripheral blood using a standard Ficoll-Paque protocol. TriZol was used to extract RNA from bulk PBMCs, from CD4 and CD8 fractions, and from dextramer-positive and dextramer-negative fractions. TCR cDNA was made using 5'RACE template switching, a step that added a universal primer site and unique molecular identifiers. cDNA synthesis was primed from both the TCR alpha and TCR beta constant segments. Library amplification involved two PCR steps, and the second step added sample barcodes and sequencing adapters. Sequencing of libraries was performed on Illumina HiSeq 2500 (2x100 bp) or NovaSeq (2x150 bp). The study's processing was this. Demultiplexing of reads and collapsing into UMI consensus sequences were performed with MIGEC, and V(D)J alignment was carried out with MiXCR. Vaccine-responding clonotypes were defined with edgeR using replicate PBMC samples, requiring FDR below 0.01 and a log2 fold change above 5 up to day 15. CD4 or CD8 identity was assigned to each bulk clonotype according to whether the clonotype was present at higher abundance in the sequenced CD4 repertoire or the sequenced CD8 repertoire. TCRdb reworked the public reads: Q25 trimming with fastp, MiXCR clone assembly, productive beta chains retained. When rows share a CDR3 protein, they turn into one entry using the most common DNA and genes. The V and J calls come from TCRdb's annotation, not from the publication. The sample records around 350,000 distinct CDR3 sequences, more than 5.5% of which are singletons. The ten largest make up 15% of the sample.

The CDR3 sequence holds 12 residues, the cysteine and phenylalanine included. Only the CDR3 portion is preserved as DNA: 36 bases, with reading frame beginning at the first base. CDR1 is given as LGHDT and CDR2 as YNNKEL, both from the germline V gene (reference sequence). These data originate in a study of T cells after yellow fever vaccination (dated by TCRdb to between 2017 and 2020). Notes on the research overall: The SMART-Seq v4 Ultra Low Input RNA kit was used to prepare libraries from fractions with low cell numbers. To track T-cell clones before and after primary and booster YFV17D yellow fever vaccination, bulk TCR alpha and beta repertoires were sequenced longitudinally. Two healthy male donors made up the cohort, one aged 18 to 29 years and the other aged 30 to 40 years. Blood samples were taken at several timepoints before and after primary and secondary immunization, and bulk PBMC replicates and cell subsets were isolated. What the research found in general, with its limitations: Most clones expanded after primary vaccination were re-detected after the booster (96% of CD4 and around 88% of CD8), suggesting broad memory maintenance. Only a couple of donors were included in the study, so the extent to which the findings can be generalized is limited. A small fraction of clonotypes appeared in both the CD4 and CD8 compartments, likely as a result of convergent recombination. FACS-sorted repertoires could contain abundant contaminating clonotypes from the bulk population, so computational filtering was required. The secondary T-cell response was found to be weaker but faster than the primary response, with a peak reached on day 5 rather than on day 15.

The sample was PBMCs, taken 5 days after the yellow fever booster vaccination. The chain employs TRBV3-1 and TRBJ2-1; 9 central bases correspond to TRBD2. The TCR comes from a man aged 25-45 years who received the YFV17D yellow fever vaccine. Here the CDR3 is given as CASSQEGTSFSF. The DNA is as follows: TGTGCCAGCAGCCAAGAAGGGACTAGCTTTTCCTTC.